The 2 T cell receptor beta chains given below trace back to one sample, sequenced in a study of vaccination and CD4 T cells after COVID-19. Treatment described: approximately 9-day PBMC culture with coronavirus spike peptide pools or control peptides (ViraFEST assay). Their antigens are not known. An Oncomine TCR Beta short-read assay was used to sequence the DNA from cultured CD4+ T cells. TCRdb analysed the PCR reads with MiXCR anew, one entry per CDR3 protein. The sample has fewer than 6,000 distinct CDR3 sequences; roughly 23% are singletons. The material sequenced was CD4+ T cells from blood, cultured in vitro. These receptors were obtained from a human donor who had recovered from COVID-19.

DNA for the CDR3: TGTGCTAGTGGTTTGGGACAGGGAGCCAAAAACATTCAGTACTTC. Its translation is CASGLGQGAKNIQYF. The chain joins TRBV12-5 to TRBJ2-4, with 7 bases identical to TRBD1. The J segment lost 0 bases and the V segment lost 1 base, leaving 0 bases of the junction unmatched. The germline V gene has CDR1 LGHNT and CDR2 FRNRAP. CDR3 size: 15 residues. Variable domain in full (rest from reference TRBV12-5 and TRBJ2-4): DARVTQTPRHKVTEMGQEVTMRCQPILGHNTVFWYRQTMMQGLELLAYFRNRAPLDDSGMPKDRFSAEMPDATLATLKIQPSEPRDSAVYFCASGLGQGAKNIQYFGAGTRLSVL.

This clonotype was seen a handful of times. The CDR3 bases are TGTGCCAGCAGCTTAGGGTTGGGCGCAGGGATTTACGAGCAGTACTTC. Its translation is CASSLGLGAGIYEQYF. J is TRBJ2-7 and V is TRBV11-2; D is possibly TRBD1 (5 bases). Deletions cut 1 base from V and 4 bases from J, with 17 bases between. The CDR3 totals 16 residues. The germline gives CDR1 SGHAT, CDR2 FQNNGV.